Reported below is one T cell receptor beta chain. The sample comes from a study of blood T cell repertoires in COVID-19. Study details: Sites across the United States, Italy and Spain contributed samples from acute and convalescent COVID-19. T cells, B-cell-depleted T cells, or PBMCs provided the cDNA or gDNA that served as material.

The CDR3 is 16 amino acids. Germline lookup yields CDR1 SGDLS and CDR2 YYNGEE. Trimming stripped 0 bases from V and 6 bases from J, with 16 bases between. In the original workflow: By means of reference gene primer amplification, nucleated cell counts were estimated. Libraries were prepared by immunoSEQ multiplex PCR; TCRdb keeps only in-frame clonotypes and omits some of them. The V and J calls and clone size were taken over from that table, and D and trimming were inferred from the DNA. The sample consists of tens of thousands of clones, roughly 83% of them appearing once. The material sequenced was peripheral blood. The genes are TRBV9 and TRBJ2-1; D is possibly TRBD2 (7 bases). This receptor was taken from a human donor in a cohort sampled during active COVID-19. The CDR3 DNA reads TGTGCCAGCAGCGTAGGACGGGGGGCGGCTGCCAATGAGCAGTTCTTC. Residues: CASSVGRGAAANEQFF.